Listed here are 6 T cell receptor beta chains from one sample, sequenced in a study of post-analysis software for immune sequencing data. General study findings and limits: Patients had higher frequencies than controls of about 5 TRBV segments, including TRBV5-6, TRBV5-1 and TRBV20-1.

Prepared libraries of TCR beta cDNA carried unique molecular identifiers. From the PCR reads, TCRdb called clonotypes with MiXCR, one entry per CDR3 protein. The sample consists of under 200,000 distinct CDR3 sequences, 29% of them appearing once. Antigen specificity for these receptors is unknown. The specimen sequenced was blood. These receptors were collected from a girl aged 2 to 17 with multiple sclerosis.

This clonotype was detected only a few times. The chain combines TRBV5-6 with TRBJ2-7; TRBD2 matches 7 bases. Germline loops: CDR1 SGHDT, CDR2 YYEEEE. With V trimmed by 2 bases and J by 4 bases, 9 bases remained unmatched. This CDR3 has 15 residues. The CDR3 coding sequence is TGTGCCAGCAGCTTCCTGGGCCAGCGGGGTTACGAGCAGTACTTC. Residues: CASSFLGQRGYEQYF.

In nucleotides, the CDR3 is TGTGCCAGCAGCTCAGAAAGGGGGGGCTACACCTTC. Protein: CASSSERGGYTF. The chain carries TRBV12-3 or TRBV12-4 and TRBJ1-2; TRBD1 is a possible D gene (6 bases). V was trimmed by 6 bases and J by 8 bases, leaving 13 bases between them. The CDR3 loop spans 12 amino acids.

The chain's CDR3 is CASSPPGRPYNEQFF. The CDR3, as DNA: TGTGCCAGCAGCCCCCCAGGGCGGCCCTACAATGAGCAGTTCTTC. The chain links TRBV6-2 or TRBV6-3 to TRBJ2-1, with a tentative D call TRBD1 (5 bases). V lost 6 bases, J lost 2 bases, and 14 bases lay in between. The CDR3 contains 15 residues. Germline CDR1 reads MNHEY; CDR2 reads SVGEGT.

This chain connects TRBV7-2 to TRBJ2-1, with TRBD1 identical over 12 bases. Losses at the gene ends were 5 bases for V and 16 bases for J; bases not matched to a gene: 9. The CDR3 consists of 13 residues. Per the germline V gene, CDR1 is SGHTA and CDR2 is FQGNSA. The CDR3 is CASSLGTGGAPFF. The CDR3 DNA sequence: TGTGCCAGCAGCCTCGGGACAGGGGGCGCCCCCTTCTTC. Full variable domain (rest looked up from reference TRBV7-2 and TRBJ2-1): GAGVSQSPSNKVTEKGKDVELRCDPISGHTALYWYRQSLGQGLEFLIYFQGNSAPDKSGLPSDRFSAERTGGSVSTLTIQRTQQEDSAVYLCASSLGTGGAPFFGPGTRLTVL.

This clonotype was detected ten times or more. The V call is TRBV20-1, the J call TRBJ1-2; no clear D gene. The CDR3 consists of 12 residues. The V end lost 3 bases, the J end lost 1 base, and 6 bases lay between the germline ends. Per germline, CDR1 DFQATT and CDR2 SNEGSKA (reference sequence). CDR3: CSASRDNYGYTF. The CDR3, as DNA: TGCAGTGCTAGCAGAGATAACTATGGCTACACCTTC.

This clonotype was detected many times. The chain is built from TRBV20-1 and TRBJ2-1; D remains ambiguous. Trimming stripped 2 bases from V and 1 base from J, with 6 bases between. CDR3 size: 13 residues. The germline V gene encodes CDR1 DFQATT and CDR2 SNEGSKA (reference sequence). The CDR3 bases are TGCAGTGCTAGACAGGATTCCTACAATGAGCAGTTCTTC. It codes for CSARQDSYNEQFF.